The present T cell receptor beta chain was sequenced within a study of T cells in Graves' hyperthyroidism and ophthalmopathy. In germline, CDR1 is SQVTM, CDR2 ANQGSEA. The CDR3 sequence is 13 residues long. With 5 bases clipped from V and 6 bases from J, the junction kept 6 bases outside the gene matches. The CDR3 regions of TCR beta were amplified from RNA transcripts. HTBI primers were the set used in a first-round RT-PCR of the TCR CDR3. Using its own MiXCR run on the multiplex PCR reads, TCRdb lists one record per CDR3 protein. The repertoire holds 300,000 or so distinct CDR3 sequences, roughly a fifth seen once, with 50% in the top ten. This clonotype was seen repeatedly, ten times or more. Diagnostic decisions used clinical symptoms, serum thyroxine and TRAb, thyroid ultrasound and orbital computed tomography.

The chain employs TRBV29-1 and TRBJ2-2, with 7 positions matching TRBD1. This TCR derives from a woman aged 50 to 60 with Graves' hyperthyroidism. Material: blood. The CDR3 coding sequence is TGCAGCGTTATCCGGACAGGCGCCGGGGAGCTGTTTTTT. Translated, it gives CSVIRTGAGELFF.